The rows below give T cell receptor beta chains drawn from one sample of a study of shared clonotypes between healthy human individuals. Profiled with immunoSEQ multiplex PCR; TCRdb holds only in-frame clones, not every one. The sample shows fewer than 3 million clones, roughly 92% of them seen only once. Sequencing input: naive CD4+ T cells from PBMCs. All receptors come from a man younger than 35 in good health. Some clones in this sample may be carry-over from other donors' samples. Both conserved end residues are part of each CDR3. D genes are given only for firm matches. Only part of the rows carry a size: once, few, many, or a class if the clone is expanded.

clone_size: NA; d_call: TRBD2; j_call: TRBJ2-5; v_call: TRBV28; cdr3_nt: TGTGCCAGCAGTTTCCCGGTGGATGGGACTAGCGGGAGGGCCAGGGAGACCCAGTACTTC; cdr3_aa: CASSFPVDGTSGRARETQYF
clone_size: NA; d_call: TRBD2; j_call: TRBJ2-1; v_call: TRBV4-2; cdr3_nt: TGTGCCAGCAGCCAGGCTGCTAGCGGAGATTACAATGAGCAGTTCTTC; cdr3_aa: CASSQAASGDYNEQFF
clone_size: NA; d_call: TRBD1; j_call: TRBJ1-2; v_call: TRBV28; cdr3_nt: TGTGCCAGCAGTTTAGGTTGGGGACAGGGAAATGGCTACACCTTC; cdr3_aa: CASSLGWGQGNGYTF
clone_size: NA; d_call: TRBD1; j_call: TRBJ1-5; v_call: TRBV6-6; cdr3_nt: TGTGCCAGCAGCCGAGGACAGGGCAATCAGCCCCAGCATTTT; cdr3_aa: CASSRGQGNQPQHF
clone_size: NA; d_call: TRBD2; j_call: TRBJ2-5; v_call: TRBV11-2; cdr3_nt: TGTGCCAGCGGGGATTTGGGACTAGCCGGGAGGGAGACCCAGTACTTC; cdr3_aa: CASGDLGLAGRETQYF
clone_size: NA; d_call: NA; j_call: TRBJ1-1; v_call: TRBV6-1; cdr3_nt: TGTGCCAGTTTACCGGGACGTGCCTCCACTGAAGCTTTCTTT; cdr3_aa: CASLPGRASTEAFF
clone_size: NA; d_call: TRBD2; j_call: TRBJ2-2; v_call: TRBV4-3; cdr3_nt: TGCGCCAGCAGCCAACTAGCGGGAGTACCCGGGGAGCTGTTTTTT; cdr3_aa: CASSQLAGVPGELFF
clone_size: NA; d_call: NA; j_call: TRBJ1-4; v_call: TRBV9; cdr3_nt: TGTGCCAGCAGCGTGACAGGAAACTTTGCAACTAATGAAAAACTGTTTTTT; cdr3_aa: CASSVTGNFATNEKLFF
clone_size: NA; d_call: NA; j_call: TRBJ1-2; v_call: TRBV7-8; cdr3_nt: TGTGCCAGCAGCTTAGAAGGAGTGGGGATTGGCGGCTACACCTTC; cdr3_aa: CASSLEGVGIGGYTF
clone_size: NA; d_call: NA; j_call: TRBJ1-2; v_call: TRBV2; cdr3_nt: TGTGCCAGCAGTGAAGGGGGGAGATCAAACTATGGCTACACCTTC; cdr3_aa: CASSEGGRSNYGYTF
clone_size: NA; d_call: NA; j_call: TRBJ1-5; v_call: TRBV28; cdr3_nt: TGTGCCAGCAGAGAGTTAAATCAGCCCCAGCATTTT; cdr3_aa: CASRELNQPQHF
clone_size: few; d_call: TRBD2; j_call: TRBJ2-3; v_call: TRBV5-5; cdr3_nt: TGTGCCAGCAGCGGACTAGCCGGCACAGATACGCAGTATTTT; cdr3_aa: CASSGLAGTDTQYF
clone_size: NA; d_call: NA; j_call: TRBJ2-1; v_call: TRBV6-1; cdr3_nt: TGTGCCAGCAGTGCCGGGAGTGGACGGATCCTGAAGAATGAGCAGTTCTTC; cdr3_aa: CASSAGSGRILKNEQFF
clone_size: NA; d_call: NA; j_call: TRBJ2-1; v_call: TRBV5-1; cdr3_nt: TGCGCCAGCACCCAGGACTCGGCCTACAATGAGCAGTTCTTC; cdr3_aa: CASTQDSAYNEQFF
clone_size: NA; d_call: TRBD2; j_call: TRBJ2-1; v_call: TRBV27; cdr3_nt: TGTCTCACCCGCCGGCGGGAGGGCTATGAGCAGTTCTTC; cdr3_aa: CLTRRREGYEQFF
clone_size: NA; d_call: TRBD1; j_call: TRBJ2-7; v_call: TRBV15; cdr3_nt: TGTGCCACCAGCACCCCCGCGGGCAGGGGGCTTTACGAGCAGTACTTC; cdr3_aa: CATSTPAGRGLYEQYF
clone_size: once; d_call: NA; j_call: TRBJ1-2; v_call: TRBV6-5; cdr3_nt: TGTGCCAGCAGTTATGGATATGGCTACACCTTC; cdr3_aa: CASSYGYGYTF
clone_size: once; d_call: NA; j_call: TRBJ1-2; v_call: TRBV28; cdr3_nt: TGTGCCAGCAGTTTAGTCCCCGGACACGGTAACTATGGCTACACCTTC; cdr3_aa: CASSLVPGHGNYGYTF
clone_size: NA; d_call: NA; j_call: TRBJ2-3; v_call: TRBV5-1; cdr3_nt: TGCGCCAGTCGGGACATCTTCCCCCCAGATACGCAGTATTTT; cdr3_aa: CASRDIFPPDTQYF
clone_size: NA; d_call: NA; j_call: TRBJ2-5; v_call: TRBV19; cdr3_nt: TGTGCCAGTAGTATTGGCAGGGAAGAGACCCAGTACTTC; cdr3_aa: CASSIGREETQYF
clone_size: NA; d_call: NA; j_call: TRBJ1-1; v_call: TRBV9; cdr3_nt: TGTGCCAGCAGCGTAGCCTCCCAATCCAGTGAAGCTTTCTTT; cdr3_aa: CASSVASQSSEAFF
clone_size: NA; d_call: NA; j_call: TRBJ2-5; v_call: TRBV5-1; cdr3_nt: TGCGCCAGCAGCTTGGGTGATTTCCAAGAGACCCAGTACTTC; cdr3_aa: CASSLGDFQETQYF
clone_size: NA; d_call: NA; j_call: TRBJ2-2; v_call: TRBV9; cdr3_nt: TGTGCCAGCAGCGTAGCTAGTTCAGGTTTGACCGGGGAGCTGTTTTTT; cdr3_aa: CASSVASSGLTGELFF
clone_size: NA; d_call: TRBD2; j_call: TRBJ2-7; v_call: TRBV18; cdr3_nt: TGTGCCAGCTCAAGACTAGCGGGAGCCTACGAGCAGTACTTC; cdr3_aa: CASSRLAGAYEQYF
clone_size: NA; d_call: NA; j_call: TRBJ2-3; v_call: TRBV19; cdr3_nt: TGTGCCAGTAGTCCGGCGTTTATCGTGGAGGGGACAGATACGCAGTATTTT; cdr3_aa: CASSPAFIVEGTDTQYF
clone_size: NA; d_call: TRBD2; j_call: TRBJ2-3; v_call: TRBV4-1; cdr3_nt: TGCGCCAGCAGCCAAGAAGGATGGGGACTAGCGGAAATCACAGATACGCAGTATTTT; cdr3_aa: CASSQEGWGLAEITDTQYF
clone_size: NA; d_call: NA; j_call: TRBJ2-1; v_call: TRBV5-1; cdr3_nt: TGCGCCAGCAGCTCTACATTTCAGAATGAGCAGTTCTTC; cdr3_aa: CASSSTFQNEQFF
clone_size: NA; d_call: NA; j_call: TRBJ2-7; v_call: TRBV6-4; cdr3_nt: TGTGCCAGCAGCCCAAATCCGGGATACGAGCAGTACTTC; cdr3_aa: CASSPNPGYEQYF
clone_size: NA; d_call: TRBD2; j_call: TRBJ2-3; v_call: TRBV9; cdr3_nt: TGTGCCAGCAGCGTAGCGGCTAGCGGGAGCCCAGATACGCAGTATTTT; cdr3_aa: CASSVAASGSPDTQYF
clone_size: NA; d_call: TRBD1; j_call: TRBJ2-2; v_call: TRBV28; cdr3_nt: TGTGCCAGCAGTTCCCCCGGGACAGGGGGAACCGGGGAGCTGTTTTTT; cdr3_aa: CASSSPGTGGTGELFF
clone_size: NA; d_call: NA; j_call: TRBJ1-1; v_call: TRBV27; cdr3_nt: TGTGCCAGCAGTTTATCTAGGGCAGAGACTGAAGCTTTCTTT; cdr3_aa: CASSLSRAETEAFF
clone_size: few; d_call: TRBD2; j_call: TRBJ2-1; v_call: TRBV10-3; cdr3_nt: TGTGCCATCAGTCGGGAGGTTGGTGAGCAGTTCTTC; cdr3_aa: CAISREVGEQFF
clone_size: NA; d_call: TRBD2; j_call: TRBJ2-3; v_call: TRBV2; cdr3_nt: TGTGCCAGCAGCCGGACTAGCGGGACGTTAAATACGCAGTATTTT; cdr3_aa: CASSRTSGTLNTQYF
clone_size: NA; d_call: TRBD1; j_call: TRBJ1-1; v_call: TRBV28; cdr3_nt: TGTGCCACCTGGGGCAGGGGGCCTGAAGCTTTCTTT; cdr3_aa: CATWGRGPEAFF
clone_size: NA; d_call: TRBD2; j_call: TRBJ2-1; v_call: TRBV2; cdr3_nt: TGTGCCAGCAGTGCCGCGGGAGGGTCTGAGCAGTTCTTC; cdr3_aa: CASSAAGGSEQFF
clone_size: NA; d_call: NA; j_call: TRBJ2-7; v_call: TRBV2; cdr3_nt: TGTGCCAGCAGGTCTGGGGAGTTAGCCTCCTACGAGCAGTACTTC; cdr3_aa: CASRSGELASYEQYF
clone_size: NA; d_call: TRBD2; j_call: TRBJ2-2; v_call: TRBV5-1; cdr3_nt: TGCGCCAGCAGCAGACTAGCGGGAGGCACCGGGGAGCTGTTTTTT; cdr3_aa: CASSRLAGGTGELFF
clone_size: once; d_call: TRBD1; j_call: TRBJ2-2; v_call: TRBV5-1; cdr3_nt: TGCGCCAGCAGATTCGAGGCAGGGGGAACCGGGGAGCTGTTTTTT; cdr3_aa: CASRFEAGGTGELFF
clone_size: NA; d_call: NA; j_call: TRBJ1-2; v_call: TRBV18; cdr3_nt: TGTGCCAGCTCCCCCGAACGGACTACCTATGGCTACACCTTC; cdr3_aa: CASSPERTTYGYTF
clone_size: NA; d_call: TRBD2; j_call: TRBJ2-7; v_call: TRBV25-1; cdr3_nt: TGTGCCAGCAGGACTAGCACCTTATCCGAGCAGTACTTC; cdr3_aa: CASRTSTLSEQYF
clone_size: NA; d_call: TRBD1; j_call: TRBJ2-5; v_call: TRBV6-1; cdr3_nt: TGTGCCAGCAGAGTAACAGGGGGCCAAGAGACCCAGTACTTC; cdr3_aa: CASRVTGGQETQYF